This entry describes one T cell receptor (beta chain). The target antigen is unknown. Other DNA sequences in the sample encode the same CDR3. This entry belongs to a study of shared clonotypes between healthy human individuals. Broader study findings: A handful of donors showed sharing of approximately 5% of naive CD4 clonotypes.

Several immunoSEQ plates received, in even portions, the genomic DNA of each subset. For sorted subsets, about 190 ng DNA per replicate equaled 30,000 or so T cell genomes. Sequenced by immunoSEQ multiplex PCR; TCRdb stores in-frame clones only, minus some. The sample comprises about 2.5 million clones, 80% to 95% of which are singletons, and 0.37% rests with the top ten. The material sequenced was naive CD4+ T cells from PBMCs. Specified subset: CD45RA+ positively selected. The sequence came from a man aged 18 to 35 in good health. Some clones in this sample may be carry-over from other donors' samples.

The CDR3 spells CASSSGQGSYGYTF. The CDR3 coding sequence is TGTGCCAGCAGCTCGGGACAGGGGAGCTATGGCTACACCTTC. The genes are TRBV5-4 and TRBJ1-2, with TRBD1 matching over 10 bases. CDR3 length: 14 amino acids. The ends lost 3 bases at V and 4 bases at J; junction bases unmatched: 3. Germline loops: CDR1 SGHNT, CDR2 YYREEE (reference sequence).